The entry that follows covers one T cell receptor beta chain sequence. The data were taken from a study of technical replicates of blood from a few donors. The table came from immunoSEQ multiplex PCR; TCRdb's copy has only in-frame clones and leaves some out. The sample comprises over 75,000 clones, 95% to 97% of which are singletons, and 0.25% to 0.3% rests with the top ten. The V segment lost 5 bases and the J segment 1 base; nucleotides outside the gene matches: 5. The V gene's germline CDR1 is LNHNV and CDR2 YYDKDF (reference sequence). The CDR3 loop spans 15 amino acids. The sequenced material came from T cells isolated from PBMCs. The clonotype comes from a human donor in good health. V and J are TRBV15 and TRBJ1-5; 7 bases line up with TRBD1. The CDR3 reads CATSEGARSNQPQHF. CDR3 in DNA: TGTGCCACCAGCGAGGGGGCGCGGAGCAATCAGCCCCAGCATTTT.